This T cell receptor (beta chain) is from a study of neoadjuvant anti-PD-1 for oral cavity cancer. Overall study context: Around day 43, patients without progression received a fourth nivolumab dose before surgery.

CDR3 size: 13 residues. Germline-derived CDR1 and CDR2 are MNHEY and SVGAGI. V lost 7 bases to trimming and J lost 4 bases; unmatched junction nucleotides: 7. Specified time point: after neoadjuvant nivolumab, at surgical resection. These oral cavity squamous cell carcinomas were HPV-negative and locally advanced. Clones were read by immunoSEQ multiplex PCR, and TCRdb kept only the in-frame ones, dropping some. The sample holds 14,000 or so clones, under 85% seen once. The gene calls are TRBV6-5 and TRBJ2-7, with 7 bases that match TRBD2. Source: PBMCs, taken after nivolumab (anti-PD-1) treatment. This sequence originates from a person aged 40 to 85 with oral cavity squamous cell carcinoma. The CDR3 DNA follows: TGTGCCAGCAAGGCGGGACTACCTTACGAGCAGTACTTC. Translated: CASKAGLPYEQYF.